This T cell receptor (beta chain) derives from a study of chemoradiotherapy in HPV16-positive cancers. TCRdb's table, derived via immunoSEQ multiplex PCR, lists solely in-frame clones and lacks some. The sample includes approximately 19,000 clones, about 90% of them seen just once. The germline CDR1 and CDR2 sequences are ENHRY and SYGVKD. Germline trimming cut 2 bases from V and 6 bases from J; bases unmatched to any gene: 6. The CDR3 loop spans 16 amino acids. Over chemoradiotherapy, repertoires were sampled more than once. The chain combines TRBV10-3 with TRBJ2-2; 10 bases map to TRBD2. Specimen: blood, collected from a patient who underwent chemoradiotherapy. The TCR originated in a human donor with HPV-associated anogenital cancer. CDR3 sequence: CAISEAIAGGAGELFF. CDR3 sequence (DNA): TGTGCCATCAGTGAGGCCATAGCGGGGGGTGCCGGGGAGCTGTTTTTT.